This record covers a single T cell receptor (beta chain). Trimming took off 0 bases at V and 8 bases at J, with 20 bases between the two ends. This CDR3 is built from 17 residues. Germline CDR1 LGHNA, CDR2 YNFKEQ. The data are from a study of blood T cell repertoires in COVID-19. TCRdb keeps only in-frame clones here, not all; method: immunoSEQ multiplex PCR. The sample shows 200,000 to 250,000 clones, almost 85% of them seen only once. V gene TRBV4-2 combines with J gene TRBJ2-1, with D maybe TRBD2 (6 bases). This sequence was found in a woman in her 70s with COVID-19, enrolled during active disease. The sequenced material came from peripheral blood. Here the CDR3 DNA reads TGTGCCAGCAGCCAAGAACTCTCTGGGAATAGCGGCCATGAGCAGTTCTTC. Its translation is CASSQELSGNSGHEQFF.